This entry describes one T cell receptor beta chain. The antigen remains unidentified. These data belong to a study of cytomegalovirus exposure and HLA in healthy donors. Whole-study results and caveats: According to a later analysis, donors in an Asian-associated ancestry cluster reportedly had fewer N-insertions than the 666-donor mean. It has been reported that TCR beta sequences accurately predicted the HLA-A and HLA-B alleles of most subjects.

CDR1 is MDHEN, CDR2 SYDVKM, per germline. CDR3 length: 13 residues. Trimming took 8 bases from V and 6 from J, leaving 11 bases between them. It was with 60 Vbeta and 13 Jbeta primers that the PCR ran. Measured with immunoSEQ multiplex PCR; TCRdb has only the in-frame clones, and not every one. The sample holds 150,000 or so clones, over 75% seen once. The chain uses TRBV28 and TRBJ1-6, with D unclear. Specimen: PBMCs. This TCR was sampled from a woman between 40 and 55 years old in good health and CMV-seropositive. CDR3 protein: CASRTFGNSPLHF. The CDR3 DNA reads as TGTGCCAGCCGCACTTTTGGTAATTCACCCCTCCACTTT.